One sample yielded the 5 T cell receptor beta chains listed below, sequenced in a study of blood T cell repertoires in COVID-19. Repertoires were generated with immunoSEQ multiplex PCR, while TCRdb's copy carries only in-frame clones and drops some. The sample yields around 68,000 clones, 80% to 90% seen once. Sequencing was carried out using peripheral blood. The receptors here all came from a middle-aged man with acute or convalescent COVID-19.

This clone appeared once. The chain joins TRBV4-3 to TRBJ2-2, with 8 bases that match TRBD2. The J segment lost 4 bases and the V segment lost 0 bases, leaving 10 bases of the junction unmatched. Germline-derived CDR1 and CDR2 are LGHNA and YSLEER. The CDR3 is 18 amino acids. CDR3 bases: TGCGCCAGCAGCCAAGACCTAGACCCGGGAGGGTTCACCGGGGAGCTGTTTTTT. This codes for CASSQDLDPGGFTGELFF.

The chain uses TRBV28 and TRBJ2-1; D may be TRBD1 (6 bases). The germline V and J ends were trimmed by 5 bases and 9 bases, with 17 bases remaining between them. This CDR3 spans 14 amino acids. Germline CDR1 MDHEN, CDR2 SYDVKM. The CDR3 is CASSPEGVSAEQFF. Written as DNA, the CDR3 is TGTGCCAGCAGTCCCGAGGGGGTTTCGGCTGAGCAGTTCTTC.

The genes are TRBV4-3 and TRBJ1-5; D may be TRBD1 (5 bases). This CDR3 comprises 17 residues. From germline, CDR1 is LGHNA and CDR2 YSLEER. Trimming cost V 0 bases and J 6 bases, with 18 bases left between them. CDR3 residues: CASSQDLPRPQGQPQHF. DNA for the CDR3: TGCGCCAGCAGCCAAGATCTGCCGCGGCCCCAGGGTCAGCCCCAGCATTTT.

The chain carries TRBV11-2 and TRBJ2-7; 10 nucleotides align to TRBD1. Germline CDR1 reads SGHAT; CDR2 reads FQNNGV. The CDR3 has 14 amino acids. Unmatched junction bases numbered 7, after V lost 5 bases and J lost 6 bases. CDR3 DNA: TGTGCCAGCAGCGTTCCGGGACAGGGGATCGAGCAGTACTTC. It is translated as CASSVPGQGIEQYF.

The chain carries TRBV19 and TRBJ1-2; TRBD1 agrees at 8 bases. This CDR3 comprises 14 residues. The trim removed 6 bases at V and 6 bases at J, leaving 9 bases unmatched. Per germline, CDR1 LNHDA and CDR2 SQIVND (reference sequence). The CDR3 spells CASSRGTGDDGYTF. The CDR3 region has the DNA TGTGCCAGTAGCCGCGGGACAGGTGATGATGGCTACACCTTC. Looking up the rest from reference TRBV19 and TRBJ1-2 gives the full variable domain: DGGITQSPKYLFRKEGQNVTLSCEQNLNHDAMYWYRQDPGQGLRLIYYSQIVNDFQKGDIAEGYSVSREKKESFPLTVTSAQKNPTAFYLCASSRGTGDDGYTFGSGTRLTVV.